The clone carrying this TCR beta chain came up a few times. V gave up 3 bases and J gave up 4 bases, with 16 bases separating them. The CDR3 has 16 residues. The data were obtained in a study of T-cell reconstitution after alpha-beta-depleted transplantation in children. Library preparation (for TCRbeta) was performed with unique molecular identifiers. TCRdb re-analysed the PCR reads in MiXCR, keeping a single row per CDR3 protein. Of around 500,000 distinct CDR3 sequences in the sample, around 13% were seen once. The rearrangement uses TRBV12-3 or TRBV12-4 and TRBJ1-3; no firm D call. The sample in question was PBMCs from the stem cell graft donor, obtained from the stem cell graft. The TCR comes from a human donor who donated a stem cell graft to a child with combined immunodeficiency. CDR3: CASSLLEGVIGNTIYF. Written as DNA, the CDR3 is TGTGCCAGCAGTTTGCTGGAGGGAGTGATAGGAAACACCATATATTTT.